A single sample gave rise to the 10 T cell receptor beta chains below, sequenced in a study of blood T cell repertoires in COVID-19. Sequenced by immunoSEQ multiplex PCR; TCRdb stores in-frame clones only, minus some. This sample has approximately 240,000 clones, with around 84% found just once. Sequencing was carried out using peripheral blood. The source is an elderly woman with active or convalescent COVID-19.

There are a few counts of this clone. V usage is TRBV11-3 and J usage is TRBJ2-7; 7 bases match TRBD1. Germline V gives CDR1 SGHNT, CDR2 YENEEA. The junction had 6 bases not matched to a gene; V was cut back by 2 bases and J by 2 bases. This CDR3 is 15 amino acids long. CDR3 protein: CASSLSGQAAYEQYF. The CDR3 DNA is TGTGCCAGCAGCTTATCAGGACAGGCAGCCTACGAGCAGTACTTC.

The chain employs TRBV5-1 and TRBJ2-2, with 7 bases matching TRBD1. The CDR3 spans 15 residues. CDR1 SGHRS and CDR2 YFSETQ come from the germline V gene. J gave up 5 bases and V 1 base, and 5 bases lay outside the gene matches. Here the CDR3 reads CASSLSAGGTGELFF. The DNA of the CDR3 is TGCGCCAGCAGCTTGTCGGCAGGGGGAACCGGGGAGCTGTTTTTT.

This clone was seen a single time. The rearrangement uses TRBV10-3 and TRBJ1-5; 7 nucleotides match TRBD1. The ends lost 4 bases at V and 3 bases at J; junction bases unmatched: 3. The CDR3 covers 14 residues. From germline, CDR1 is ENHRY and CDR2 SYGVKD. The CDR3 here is CAISGGGHNQPQHF. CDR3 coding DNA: TGTGCCATCAGTGGAGGGGGCCACAATCAGCCCCAGCATTTT.

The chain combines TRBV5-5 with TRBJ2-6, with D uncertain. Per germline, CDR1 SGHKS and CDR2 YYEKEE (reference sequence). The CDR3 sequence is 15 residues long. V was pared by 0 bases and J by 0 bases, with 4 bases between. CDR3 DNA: TGTGCCAGCAGCTTGGGTCACTCTGGGGCCAACGTCCTGACTTTC. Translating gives CASSLGHSGANVLTF.

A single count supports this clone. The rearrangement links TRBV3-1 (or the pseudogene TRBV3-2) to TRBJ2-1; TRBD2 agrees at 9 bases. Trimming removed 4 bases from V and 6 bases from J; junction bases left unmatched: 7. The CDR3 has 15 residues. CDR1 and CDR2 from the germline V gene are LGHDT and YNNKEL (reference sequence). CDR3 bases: TGTGCCAGCAGCCGGGGACTAGCCGCGGGCAATGAGCAGTTCTTC. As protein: CASSRGLAAGNEQFF.

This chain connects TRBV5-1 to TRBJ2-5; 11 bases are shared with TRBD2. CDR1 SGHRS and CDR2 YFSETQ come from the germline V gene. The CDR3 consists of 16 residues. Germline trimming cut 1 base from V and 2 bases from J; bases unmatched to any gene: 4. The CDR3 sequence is CASSLLLAGGQETQYF. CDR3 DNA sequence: TGCGCCAGCAGCTTGTTGTTAGCGGGAGGGCAAGAGACCCAGTACTTC.

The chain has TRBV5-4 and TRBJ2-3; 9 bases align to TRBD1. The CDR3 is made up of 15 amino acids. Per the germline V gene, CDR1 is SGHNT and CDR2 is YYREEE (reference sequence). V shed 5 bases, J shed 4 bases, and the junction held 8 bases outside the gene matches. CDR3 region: CASRLTGGSADTQYF. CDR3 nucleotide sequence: TGTGCCAGCAGGCTAACAGGGGGCAGCGCAGATACGCAGTATTTT.

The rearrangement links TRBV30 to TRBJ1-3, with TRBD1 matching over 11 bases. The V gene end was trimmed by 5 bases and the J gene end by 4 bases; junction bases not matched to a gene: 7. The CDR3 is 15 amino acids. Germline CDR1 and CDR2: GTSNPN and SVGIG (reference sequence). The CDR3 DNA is TGTGCCTGGTCCGGGACAGGGGGTAGGGGAAACACCATATATTTT. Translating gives CAWSGTGGRGNTIYF.

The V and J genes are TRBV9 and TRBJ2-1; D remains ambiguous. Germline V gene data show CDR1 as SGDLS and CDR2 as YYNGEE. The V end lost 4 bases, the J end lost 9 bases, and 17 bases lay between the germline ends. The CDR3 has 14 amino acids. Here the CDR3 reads CASSPLNYPGEQFF. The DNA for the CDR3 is TGTGCCAGCAGCCCTCTTAACTATCCCGGTGAGCAGTTCTTC.

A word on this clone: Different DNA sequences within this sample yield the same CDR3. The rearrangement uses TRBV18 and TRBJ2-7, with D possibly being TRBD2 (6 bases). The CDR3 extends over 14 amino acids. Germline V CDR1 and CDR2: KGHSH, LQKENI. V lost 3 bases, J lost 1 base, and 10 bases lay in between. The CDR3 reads CASSPSGSSYEQYF. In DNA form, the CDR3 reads TGTGCCAGCTCACCCTCCGGGAGTTCCTACGAGCAGTACTTC.